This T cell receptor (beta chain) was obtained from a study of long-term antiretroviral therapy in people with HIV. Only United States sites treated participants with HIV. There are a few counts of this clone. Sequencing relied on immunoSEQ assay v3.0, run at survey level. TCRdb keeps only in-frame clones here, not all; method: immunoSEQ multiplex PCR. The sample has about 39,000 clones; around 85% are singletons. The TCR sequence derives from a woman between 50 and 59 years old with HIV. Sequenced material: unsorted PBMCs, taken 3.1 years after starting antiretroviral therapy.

The CDR3 DNA follows: TGTGCCAGCAGCCCCCGGGACAGGGGGCGCGAGCAGTACTTC. Encoded protein: CASSPRDRGREQYF. This chain connects TRBV14 to TRBJ2-7; 12 nucleotides align to TRBD1. The CDR3 consists of 14 residues. After removal of 4 bases from V and 6 bases from J, the junction contained 4 bases not matched to a gene. Germline assignment: CDR1 SGHDN and CDR2 FVKESK.